Included here is one T cell receptor (beta chain) sequence, with context. This sample is drawn from a study of OX40 agonist ivuxolimab in advanced cancers. The table came from immunoSEQ multiplex PCR; TCRdb's copy has only in-frame clones and leaves some out. The profile shows approximately 70,000 clones, 88% of them singletons. Germline V lookup: CDR1 SGHNT, CDR2 YYREEE (reference sequence). There are 16 residues in the CDR3. The germline V and J ends were trimmed by 0 bases and 6 bases, with 16 bases remaining between them. This sequence was found in an adult with an advanced solid tumor such as melanoma, head and neck, liver or kidney cancer. The V call is TRBV5-4, the J call TRBJ2-1; D is perhaps TRBD2 (5 bases). Source: CD4+ or CD8+ T cells sorted from blood, taken in a trial of the OX40 agonist ivuxolimab. The CDR3 bases are TGTGCCAGCAGCTTGGTAGGACTCATTAGGCCCAATGAGCAGTTCTTC. Translating it yields CASSLVGLIRPNEQFF.